Listed below are T cell receptor beta chains from one sample, sequenced in a study of cytomegalovirus exposure and HLA in healthy donors. Assay used: immunoSEQ multiplex PCR; TCRdb lists only in-frame clones, some missing. The sample records tens of thousands of clones, approximately 91% being singletons. Material: PBMCs. These receptors all come from a man aged 30 to 39 in good health and CMV-seronegative. CDR3s include the opening cysteine and the closing phenylalanine or tryptophan. D genes are given only for firm matches. Clone sizes are given selectively: once, few, many, or a class where the clone is expanded.

J: TRBJ2-7; D: .; V: TRBV7-2; size: .; CDR3: CASSRLGSYEQYF; DNA: TGTGCCAGCAGTCGACTAGGGTCCTACGAGCAGTACTTC
J: TRBJ2-3; D: TRBD2; V: TRBV10-1; size: .; CDR3: CASKNSGDTDTQYF; DNA: TGCGCCAGCAAGAATAGCGGGGACACAGATACGCAGTATTTT
J: TRBJ1-2; D: .; V: TRBV30; size: .; CDR3: CAWSRGATTWGYTF; DNA: TGTGCCTGGTCCCGGGGGGCCACCACCTGGGGCTACACCTTC
J: TRBJ2-5; D: TRBD2; V: TRBV28; size: .; CDR3: CASSFLAAVKTQYF; DNA: TGTGCCAGCAGTTTTCTAGCGGCCGTGAAGACCCAGTACTTC
J: TRBJ1-2; D: TRBD1; V: TRBV25-1; size: .; CDR3: CASSKPGTVIGYTF; DNA: TGTGCCAGCAGTAAACCCGGGACAGTCATTGGCTACACCTTC
J: TRBJ2-7; D: .; V: TRBV28; size: .; CDR3: CASSLSQDSKTTYEQYF; DNA: TGTGCCAGCAGTTTGTCTCAGGACTCCAAGACCACCTACGAGCAGTACTTC
J: TRBJ1-1; D: .; V: TRBV11-2; size: .; CDR3: CASSPNRRYTEAFF; DNA: TGTGCCAGCAGCCCGAACAGACGATACACTGAAGCTTTCTTT
J: TRBJ2-5; D: .; V: TRBV7-2; size: .; CDR3: CASSPLGVETQYF; DNA: TGTGCCAGCAGCCCCCTCGGGGTTGAGACCCAGTACTTC
J: TRBJ2-1; D: TRBD2; V: TRBV9; size: .; CDR3: CASSAPDRLAGGEYNEQFF; DNA: TGTGCCAGCAGCGCACCAGACAGACTAGCGGGGGGCGAATACAATGAGCAGTTCTTC
J: TRBJ2-7; D: .; V: TRBV7-6; size: .; CDR3: CASSLPGHPSEQYF; DNA: TGTGCCAGCAGCTTACCGGGACACCCCTCGGAGCAGTACTTC
J: TRBJ1-2; D: TRBD1; V: TRBV30; size: .; CDR3: CAWSLQGNYGYTF; DNA: TGTGCCTGGAGTCTACAGGGGAACTATGGCTACACCTTC
J: TRBJ2-7; D: .; V: TRBV2; size: .; CDR3: CASTPRGAYEQYF; DNA: TGTGCCAGCACCCCCCGCGGGGCTTACGAGCAGTACTTC
J: TRBJ1-3; D: .; V: TRBV5-8; size: .; CDR3: CASTPGRYRGNTIYF; DNA: TGTGCCAGCACCCCCGGGAGGTATCGTGGAAACACCATATATTTT
J: TRBJ1-1; D: TRBD1; V: TRBV6-5; size: .; CDR3: CASSWNRGLNTEAFF; DNA: TGTGCCAGCAGTTGGAACAGGGGCCTGAACACTGAAGCTTTCTTT
J: TRBJ2-5; D: TRBD2; V: TRBV5-1; size: .; CDR3: CASSLQREGHETQYF; DNA: TGCGCCAGCAGCTTGCAGCGGGAGGGCCACGAGACCCAGTACTTC
J: TRBJ1-1; D: TRBD1; V: TRBV7-2; size: .; CDR3: CASSLATGGTTVAFF; DNA: TGTGCCAGCAGCTTAGCGACAGGGGGCACCACGGTCGCTTTCTTT
J: TRBJ1-2; D: .; V: TRBV14; size: .; CDR3: CASSQEQHPYGYTF; DNA: TGTGCCAGCAGCCAAGAACAGCATCCCTATGGCTACACCTTC
J: TRBJ1-1; D: .; V: TRBV5-6; size: .; CDR3: CASSSYTEAFF; DNA: TGTGCCAGCAGCTCCTACACTGAAGCTTTCTTT
J: TRBJ1-5; D: TRBD1; V: TRBV7-8; size: .; CDR3: CASSWGDRRGQPQHF; DNA: TGTGCCAGCAGCTGGGGGGACAGGAGGGGTCAGCCCCAGCATTTT
J: TRBJ2-3; D: TRBD1; V: TRBV10-2; size: .; CDR3: CASSESILVQGATDTQYF; DNA: TGCGCCAGCAGTGAGTCGATTTTAGTGCAGGGGGCGACAGATACGCAGTATTTT
J: TRBJ2-7; D: .; V: TRBV27; size: once; CDR3: CASSLSGQTYEQYF; DNA: TGTGCCAGCAGTTTGTCTGGACAGACCTACGAGCAGTACTTC
J: TRBJ2-3; D: .; V: TRBV11-2; size: .; CDR3: CASSLFRGTDTQYF; DNA: TGTGCCAGCAGCTTATTCCGCGGCACAGATACGCAGTATTTT
J: TRBJ2-1; D: .; V: TRBV2; size: once; CDR3: CASIKPGGRSSYNEQFF; DNA: TGTGCCAGCATCAAACCTGGAGGCAGAAGCTCCTACAATGAGCAGTTCTTC
J: TRBJ1-1; D: .; V: TRBV19; size: once; CDR3: CASSTVLLNTEAFF; DNA: TGTGCCAGTAGTACGGTACTGTTAAACACTGAAGCTTTCTTT
J: TRBJ1-1; D: .; V: TRBV11-2; size: .; CDR3: CASSPLDRLNTEAFF; DNA: TGTGCCAGCAGCCCGCTAGACAGGTTGAACACTGAAGCTTTCTTT
J: TRBJ1-4; D: .; V: TRBV28; size: .; CDR3: CASSFSPTGILEKLFF; DNA: TGTGCCAGCAGTTTTTCCCCCACAGGGATCTTAGAAAAACTGTTTTTT
J: TRBJ2-7; D: TRBD2; V: TRBV5-4; size: .; CDR3: CASSPTAGSYEQYF; DNA: TGTGCCAGCAGCCCAACAGCGGGATCTTACGAGCAGTACTTC
J: TRBJ1-1; D: .; V: TRBV27; size: .; CDR3: CASSRSIQTEAFF; DNA: TGTGCCAGCAGCAGATCAATTCAAACTGAAGCTTTCTTT
J: TRBJ1-3; D: TRBD1; V: TRBV11-2; size: .; CDR3: CASSRGGSGNTIYF; DNA: TGTGCCAGCAGCCGAGGGGGCTCAGGAAACACCATATATTTT
J: TRBJ1-1; D: .; V: TRBV7-2; size: .; CDR3: CASSFSIMNTEAFF; DNA: TGTGCCAGCAGTTTTAGCATCATGAACACTGAAGCTTTCTTT
J: TRBJ1-2; D: TRBD1; V: TRBV6-6; size: .; CDR3: CASIRDRDYGYTF; DNA: TGTGCCAGCATCAGAGACAGGGACTATGGCTACACCTTC
J: TRBJ2-7; D: .; V: TRBV29-1; size: .; CDR3: CSVEVRSYEQYF; DNA: TGCAGCGTTGAGGTCAGATCCTACGAGCAGTACTTC